The 2 T cell receptor beta chains given below trace back to one sample, sequenced in a study of blood T cells in healthy people across ages. A J-beta primer mix and a sample-barcoded 5' primer were used in a second PCR of about 7 to 11 cycles. TCRdb used MiXCR to reprocess the 5' RACE reads, holding one entry per CDR3 protein. The top ten hold 30% to 35% of the sample, which has fewer than 800,000 distinct CDR3 sequences, 45% to 50% seen once. Sequencing was performed on blood. The origin of the receptors is an older woman in good health.

The genes are TRBV20-1 and TRBJ2-2; D perhaps matches TRBD2 (5 bases). With 0 bases removed from V and 6 bases from J, the gap between germline ends came to 11 bases. Germline loops: CDR1 DFQATT, CDR2 SNEGSKA (reference sequence). The CDR3 covers 14 residues. CDR3 sequence reads: CSARDRLAPGELFF. CDR3 bases: TGCAGTGCTAGAGATCGGCTAGCTCCCGGGGAGCTGTTTTTT.

The chain links TRBV24-1 to TRBJ2-1; 10 bases fit TRBD2. V shed 9 bases and J 0 bases; nucleotides not matched to a gene: 7. This CDR3 region has 16 residues. Germline V gene lookup returns CDR1 KGHDR and CDR2 SFDVKD. The CDR3 loop reads CATGGTSVSSYNEQFF. CDR3 coding DNA: TGTGCCACCGGCGGGACTAGCGTCAGCTCCTACAATGAGCAGTTCTTC.